The rows below give T cell receptor beta chains drawn from one sample of a study of cytomegalovirus exposure and HLA in healthy donors. Sequenced by immunoSEQ multiplex PCR; TCRdb stores in-frame clones only, minus some. This sample has about 130,000 clones, with approximately 72% found just once. Material: PBMCs. The origin of the receptors is a human donor in good health. Each CDR3 is given with its conserved first and last residue. Each record gives: J gene, clone size, V gene, D gene, CDR3 DNA, CDR3 protein. The D gene is left open where the match is weak. Not every row has a clone size; where given, it reads once, few, many or a size class.

j_call: TRBJ1-1
clone_size: -
v_call: TRBV5-6
d_call: TRBD1
cdr3_nt: TGTGCCAGCAGCTTGCCACAGGGGGCAGCAGCTTTCTTT
cdr3_aa: CASSLPQGAAAFF

j_call: TRBJ2-7
clone_size: -
v_call: TRBV7-2
d_call: -
cdr3_nt: TGTGCCAGCAGCCCTCGACCCAAGGGGGGGGGCGAGCAGTACTTC
cdr3_aa: CASSPRPKGGGEQYF

j_call: TRBJ2-1
clone_size: few
v_call: TRBV7-9
d_call: TRBD2
cdr3_nt: TGTGCCAGCAGCTCCCAAGGGACTAGCGGGAGGTGGAATGAGCAGTTCTTC
cdr3_aa: CASSSQGTSGRWNEQFF

j_call: TRBJ2-5
clone_size: few
v_call: TRBV2
d_call: -
cdr3_nt: TGTGCCAGCAGTGACCGGGGTTTTACCCCCCAAGAGACCCAGTACTTC
cdr3_aa: CASSDRGFTPQETQYF

j_call: TRBJ2-4
clone_size: -
v_call: TRBV2
d_call: -
cdr3_nt: TGTGCCAGCAGCGTTCTAGCCAAAAACATTCAGTACTTC
cdr3_aa: CASSVLAKNIQYF

j_call: TRBJ1-2
clone_size: -
v_call: TRBV30
d_call: TRBD1
cdr3_nt: TGTGCCTGGCGGGGGGGACAGGGGCCTAACTATGGCTACACCTTC
cdr3_aa: CAWRGGQGPNYGYTF

j_call: TRBJ2-5
clone_size: -
v_call: TRBV7-2
d_call: TRBD2
cdr3_nt: TGTGCCAGCAGCCCGGAAGCGGGAGCCCAAGAGACCCAGTACTTC
cdr3_aa: CASSPEAGAQETQYF

j_call: TRBJ1-3
clone_size: once
v_call: TRBV7-9
d_call: -
cdr3_nt: TGTTCCAGCAGCTTAGGGGCCAGACAGGTCTCTGGAAACACCATATATTTT
cdr3_aa: CSSSLGARQVSGNTIYF

j_call: TRBJ2-7
clone_size: few
v_call: TRBV28
d_call: TRBD1
cdr3_nt: TGTGCCAGCAGCAGACAGGGGCCTTCCTACGAGCAGTACTTC
cdr3_aa: CASSRQGPSYEQYF

j_call: TRBJ2-1
clone_size: few
v_call: TRBV5-6
d_call: TRBD2
cdr3_nt: TGTGCCAGCAGGGGAGAGGGACTAGCGGGGGTTGTTGAGCAGTTCTTC
cdr3_aa: CASRGEGLAGVVEQFF

j_call: TRBJ1-1
clone_size: -
v_call: TRBV7-2
d_call: -
cdr3_nt: TGTGCCAGCAGCCCGGGGTTAAACACTGAAGCTTTCTTT
cdr3_aa: CASSPGLNTEAFF

j_call: TRBJ1-5
clone_size: -
v_call: TRBV19
d_call: TRBD1
cdr3_nt: TGTGCCAGTAGTTCTACAGGGGGGGTCCAGCCCCAGCATTTT
cdr3_aa: CASSSTGGVQPQHF

j_call: TRBJ2-1
clone_size: -
v_call: TRBV9
d_call: TRBD1
cdr3_nt: TGTGCCAGTAGCGTATCCCCGCGACAGGGGGGTCTAGGTGAGCAGTTCTTC
cdr3_aa: CASSVSPRQGGLGEQFF

j_call: TRBJ2-3
clone_size: few
v_call: TRBV19
d_call: TRBD1
cdr3_nt: TGTGCCAGTAGTATTAGAGGACAGGGCGTACACTCTAGCACAGATACGCAGTATTTT
cdr3_aa: CASSIRGQGVHSSTDTQYF

j_call: TRBJ2-5
clone_size: -
v_call: TRBV19
d_call: TRBD1
cdr3_nt: TGTGCCAGTAGTCGGACAGGGGCCCCGAAAGAGACCCAGTACTTC
cdr3_aa: CASSRTGAPKETQYF

j_call: TRBJ1-4
clone_size: -
v_call: TRBV7-2
d_call: -
cdr3_nt: TGTGCCAGCAGCCGTAGCCTTAATGAAAAACTGTTTTTT
cdr3_aa: CASSRSLNEKLFF

j_call: TRBJ1-1
clone_size: -
v_call: TRBV2
d_call: TRBD1
cdr3_nt: TGTGCCAGCAGGAGGGACAGGATGAACACTGAAGCTTTCTTT
cdr3_aa: CASRRDRMNTEAFF

j_call: TRBJ2-3
clone_size: few
v_call: TRBV11-2
d_call: -
cdr3_nt: TGTGCCAGCAGTGCCGGGACTGCTTTGCGCGATACGCAGTATTTT
cdr3_aa: CASSAGTALRDTQYF

j_call: TRBJ2-6
clone_size: few
v_call: TRBV28
d_call: -
cdr3_nt: TGTGCCAGCAGTCCCTCGGGTAGTTGGGCCAACGTCCTGACTTTC
cdr3_aa: CASSPSGSWANVLTF

j_call: TRBJ2-3
clone_size: -
v_call: TRBV6-1
d_call: -
cdr3_nt: TGTGCCAGCAGTGAGGGGCAGGGCCTAGGGGATACGCAGTATTTT
cdr3_aa: CASSEGQGLGDTQYF

j_call: TRBJ2-1
clone_size: -
v_call: TRBV4-2
d_call: TRBD2
cdr3_nt: TGTGCCAGCAGCCAAGATCGTTCCGGGGGGGCCCTCAATGAGCAGTTCTTC
cdr3_aa: CASSQDRSGGALNEQFF

j_call: TRBJ2-1
clone_size: -
v_call: TRBV10-3
d_call: -
cdr3_nt: TGTGCCATCAGTGAAGCTAGCGCAACCTACAATGAGCAGTTCTTC
cdr3_aa: CAISEASATYNEQFF

j_call: TRBJ1-1
clone_size: -
v_call: TRBV15
d_call: -
cdr3_nt: TGTGCCACCAGCCGGATTACCGGGACCCCTGGAGGGTCCACTAAAGCTTTCTTT
cdr3_aa: CATSRITGTPGGSTKAFF

j_call: TRBJ2-5
clone_size: -
v_call: TRBV2
d_call: TRBD1
cdr3_nt: TGTGCCAGCAGTAAGGACAGGGCTACTGGAGAGACCCAGTACTTC
cdr3_aa: CASSKDRATGETQYF

j_call: TRBJ1-5
clone_size: -
v_call: TRBV19
d_call: -
cdr3_nt: TGTGCCAGTAGTATAGACCAAAAACAGCCCCAGCATTTT
cdr3_aa: CASSIDQKQPQHF

j_call: TRBJ2-1
clone_size: -
v_call: TRBV7-8
d_call: TRBD2
cdr3_nt: TGTGCCAGCATCCGGAGGGCAGCGGGAGGGCCGAGGAGCTCCTACAATGAGCAGTTCTTC
cdr3_aa: CASIRRAAGGPRSSYNEQFF

j_call: TRBJ2-7
clone_size: few
v_call: TRBV6-5
d_call: TRBD2
cdr3_nt: TGTGCCAGCAGTTCTAGCGGACTTACCTACGAGCAGTACTTC
cdr3_aa: CASSSSGLTYEQYF

j_call: TRBJ1-1
clone_size: -
v_call: TRBV29-1
d_call: -
cdr3_nt: TGCAGCGTTGTCCGAGCGGCAGCGAACACTGAAGCTTTCTTT
cdr3_aa: CSVVRAAANTEAFF

j_call: TRBJ1-5
clone_size: few
v_call: TRBV2
d_call: TRBD1
cdr3_nt: TGTGCCAGCAGTGAAGATGAGGGCAGGGGGATTTCCTCTTCCAATCAGCCCCAGCATTTT
cdr3_aa: CASSEDEGRGISSSNQPQHF

j_call: TRBJ1-5
clone_size: -
v_call: TRBV15
d_call: -
cdr3_nt: TGTGCCACCAGCAGTACGGCAGGTAGCAATCAGCCCCAGCATTTT
cdr3_aa: CATSSTAGSNQPQHF

j_call: TRBJ2-1
clone_size: -
v_call: TRBV30
d_call: TRBD1
cdr3_nt: TGTGCCTGGTCCGGACAGGGCAGAAATGAGCAGTTCTTC
cdr3_aa: CAWSGQGRNEQFF

j_call: TRBJ1-2
clone_size: -
v_call: TRBV28
d_call: TRBD1
cdr3_nt: TGTGCCAGCAGTACCGACAGGGGATGGAGTGGCTACACCTTC
cdr3_aa: CASSTDRGWSGYTF

j_call: TRBJ2-2
clone_size: -
v_call: TRBV28
d_call: -
cdr3_nt: TGTGCCAGCAGTTTTTCTAGCAACACCGGGGAGCTGTTTTTT
cdr3_aa: CASSFSSNTGELFF

j_call: TRBJ1-5
clone_size: -
v_call: TRBV28
d_call: TRBD1
cdr3_nt: TGTGCCAGCAGTTTGGGACAGGGAGCAGGTCAGCCCCAGCATTTT
cdr3_aa: CASSLGQGAGQPQHF

j_call: TRBJ2-2
clone_size: few
v_call: TRBV6-6
d_call: -
cdr3_nt: TGTGCCAGCAGATTTCCGACAAACACCGGGGAGCTGTTTTTT
cdr3_aa: CASRFPTNTGELFF

j_call: TRBJ1-2
clone_size: few
v_call: TRBV6-1
d_call: TRBD1
cdr3_nt: TGTGCCAGCAGTGAAACAGGGGGCTATGGCTACACCTTC
cdr3_aa: CASSETGGYGYTF

j_call: TRBJ2-7
clone_size: -
v_call: TRBV7-3
d_call: -
cdr3_nt: TGTGCCAGCTCACTAGCCCCTTACTACGAGCAGTACTTC
cdr3_aa: CASSLAPYYEQYF

j_call: TRBJ1-6
clone_size: -
v_call: TRBV5-5
d_call: TRBD1
cdr3_nt: TGTGCCAGCAGCTGGGACAGGGGGTCTTGGAATTCACCCCTCCACTTT
cdr3_aa: CASSWDRGSWNSPLHF

j_call: TRBJ1-2
clone_size: -
v_call: TRBV21-1
d_call: -
cdr3_nt: TGTGCCAGAAGAACAGGGGTCTATGGCTACACCTTC
cdr3_aa: CARRTGVYGYTF

j_call: TRBJ1-5
clone_size: -
v_call: TRBV19
d_call: TRBD1
cdr3_nt: TGTGCCAGTAGTCCCGCAGGGGGCAGAAATCAGCCCCAGCATTTT
cdr3_aa: CASSPAGGRNQPQHF

j_call: TRBJ2-5
clone_size: -
v_call: TRBV12-2
d_call: -
cdr3_nt: TGTGCAAGTCGCTTAACCGCTGCTATCACAGGGAAGCAAGAGACCCAGTACTTC
cdr3_aa: CASRLTAAITGKQETQYF

j_call: TRBJ2-1
clone_size: -
v_call: TRBV9
d_call: TRBD2
cdr3_nt: TGTGCCAGCAGCACTTCGACTAGCGGGCAATACAATGAGCAGTTCTTC
cdr3_aa: CASSTSTSGQYNEQFF

j_call: TRBJ2-7
clone_size: -
v_call: TRBV6-5
d_call: TRBD2
cdr3_nt: TGTGCCAGCAGCCCTGGGACTAGCGGGAGCTACGAGCAGTACTTC
cdr3_aa: CASSPGTSGSYEQYF

j_call: TRBJ1-2
clone_size: -
v_call: TRBV6-6
d_call: TRBD1
cdr3_nt: TGTGCCAGCAGTTACTCGGGACAGGGCAGGGGCTATGGCTACACCTTC
cdr3_aa: CASSYSGQGRGYGYTF

j_call: TRBJ2-1
clone_size: few
v_call: TRBV6-6
d_call: -
cdr3_nt: TGTGCCAGCAGTAGAACGGGGGAAGGGAATGAGCAGTTCTTC
cdr3_aa: CASSRTGEGNEQFF